This section outlines one T cell receptor beta chain sequence together with its context. These data originate in a study of cytomegalovirus exposure and HLA in healthy donors. Sequencing was performed with immunoSEQ multiplex PCR; in TCRdb, only in-frame clones are kept and a portion is missing. Counted here are roughly 260,000 clones, 85% to 90% occurring once; the ten biggest clones make up 2% to 3%. This CDR3 is 14 amino acids long. Trimming took off 3 bases at V and 1 base at J, with 10 bases between the two ends. Germline CDR1 and CDR2: ENHRY and SYGVKD. Sequences were obtained from PBMCs. The sequence was collected from a man between 18 and 29 years old in good health and CMV-seronegative. The gene calls are TRBV10-3 and TRBJ2-7; D is undetermined. The CDR3 nucleotides read TGTGCCATCAGTGATGAAGTCCAGTCCTACGAGCAGTACTTC. It encodes CAISDEVQSYEQYF.